Each of the 31 T cell receptor beta chains below was sequenced from the same sample in a study of vaccination effects on CD4 cells after COVID-19. Following 10 days of culture, CD4+ T cells were isolated. The method was immunoSEQ multiplex PCR; TCRdb's version includes in-frame clones alone and lacks a portion of them. Of 50,000 or so clones in the sample, roughly three fifths are singletons; the top ten hold 4.5% to 7%. Their specific antigens are unknown. The sequences come from CD4+ T cells from PBMCs cultured without peptide, collected before COVID-19 vaccination. The source of these receptors is a human donor who received a COVID-19 vaccine.

This chain joins TRBV4-1 and TRBJ2-3; D is unresolved. Trimming left V 0 bases short and J 0 bases short, with 13 bases between. The CDR3 sequence is 17 residues long. In germline, CDR1 is MGHRA, CDR2 YSYEKL. CDR3: CASSQDIGLQSTDTQYF. The CDR3 nucleotides read TGCGCCAGCAGCCAAGACATAGGCCTCCAGAGCACAGATACGCAGTATTTT.

The chain recombines TRBV28 with TRBJ1-5; 8 bases align to TRBD1. Trimming at V came to 4 bases and at J to 1 base, leaving 3 bases not matched to a gene. Per germline, CDR1 MDHEN and CDR2 SYDVKM. CDR3 length: 15 residues. The CDR3 nucleotides are TGTGCCAGCAGTTACAGGGGGGAGAGCAATCAGCCCCAGCATTTT. Its translation is CASSYRGESNQPQHF.

This chain links TRBV5-8 with TRBJ2-5; no clear D. This CDR3 region has 13 residues. CDR1 and CDR2 (germline): SGHTS, YDEGEE. The ends were cut back, 0 bases at V and 0 bases at J, with 3 bases in the middle. CDR3 coding DNA: TGTGCCAGCAGCTTGGTGTACCAAGAGACCCAGTACTTC. Amino acid sequence: CASSLVYQETQYF.

V usage is TRBV12-5 and J usage is TRBJ2-2; TRBD2 matches at 7 bases. Looked up from germline, CDR1 is LGHNT and CDR2 is FRNRAP. After removal of 5 bases from V and 2 bases from J, the junction contained 5 bases not matched to a gene. The CDR3 runs to 15 residues. The CDR3 sequence is CASGRSAGNTGELFF. The DNA of the CDR3 is TGTGCTAGTGGTCGGTCAGCGGGAAACACCGGGGAGCTGTTTTTT.

This clone has just a few counts. This rearrangement joins TRBV28 to TRBJ2-1; a possible D gene is TRBD1 (6 bases). Trimming left V 7 bases short and J 0 bases short, with 19 bases between. CDR1 is MDHEN, CDR2 SYDVKM, per germline. The CDR3 spans 17 residues. The CDR3 region has the DNA TGTGCCAGCACTTCTTCAGGGGCCCCAAGCTCCTACAATGAGCAGTTCTTC. Translation: CASTSSGAPSSYNEQFF.

The chain has TRBV21-1 and TRBJ2-4; TRBD1, the table's D call, was not compared with the DNA. TRBV21-1 has pseudogene status. This CDR3 spans 17 amino acids. CDR3 sequence reads: CASSLQDILLAKNIQYF. The DNA of the CDR3 is TGTGCCAGCAGCCTCCAGGACATCCTGCTAGCCAAAAACATTCAGTACTTC.

The chain employs TRBV3-1 (or the pseudogene TRBV3-2) and TRBJ2-7; D not certain. CDR1 LGHDT and CDR2 YNNKEL come from the germline V gene (reference sequence). The CDR3 covers 11 residues. Deletions cut 1 base from V and 7 bases from J, with 5 bases between. In nucleotides, the CDR3 is TGTGCCAGCAGCCAAGGGGGAGAGCAGTACTTC. Translating gives CASSQGGEQYF.

This chain connects TRBV2 to TRBJ2-6; D is ambiguous. Trimming took 1 base from V and 0 from J, leaving 10 bases between them. CDR3 length: 17 amino acids. Germline V gene lookup returns CDR1 SNHLY and CDR2 FYNNEI. CDR3 DNA: TGTGCCAGCAGTGAAGGGGCAGGACGCTCTGGGGCCAACGTCCTGACTTTC. Protein product: CASSEGAGRSGANVLTF.

The chain joins TRBV14 to TRBJ2-7; D may correspond to TRBD1 or TRBD2 (6 bases each). CDR1 and CDR2 (germline): SGHDN, FVKESK. V was trimmed by 4 bases and J by 7 bases, leaving 17 bases between them. The CDR3 is 14 amino acids. The CDR3: CASSRGGWPWEQYF. As DNA, the CDR3 is TGTGCCAGCAGCCGAGGGGGGTGGCCGTGGGAGCAGTACTTC.

V usage is TRBV28 and J usage is TRBJ1-5; weak D call: TRBD1 (6 bases). Trimming took 9 bases from V and 6 from J, leaving 21 bases between them. Germline V lookup: CDR1 MDHEN, CDR2 SYDVKM. The CDR3 runs 15 residues. The CDR3 spells CASMGGGQGSQPQHF. The CDR3 nucleotides are TGTGCCAGTATGGGTGGGGGGCAGGGCAGTCAGCCCCAGCATTTT.

V and J are TRBV6-5 and TRBJ2-5; D possibly corresponds to TRBD1 (5 bases). Germline V gene sequence: CDR1 MNHEY, CDR2 SVGAGI. The CDR3 contains 14 residues. The V end was cut by 5 bases, the J end by 5 bases, with 15 bases between. Written as DNA, the CDR3 is TGTGCCAGCAGTAACCAGGGTTTTGGGGAGACCCAGTACTTC. Encoded protein: CASSNQGFGETQYF.

This clone was counted only a few times. The chain couples TRBV19 to TRBJ2-6; a possible D gene is TRBD1 (7 bases). This CDR3 has 19 amino acids. Trimming cost V 7 bases and J 0 bases, with 22 bases left between them. CDR1 and CDR2 from the germline V gene are LNHDA and SQIVND (reference sequence). Here the CDR3 reads CASTAGFPGQYSGANVLTF. CDR3 coding DNA: TGTGCCAGTACCGCGGGATTTCCGGGACAGTACTCTGGGGCCAACGTCCTGACTTTC.

The gene calls are TRBV29-1 and TRBJ1-5, with D perhaps matching TRBD1 (5 bases). CDR3 length equals 13 residues. The germline CDR1 and CDR2 sequences are SQVTM and ANQGSEA. The V gene lost 5 bases and the J gene lost 3 bases, with 11 bases spanning the gap. The CDR3 reads CSVWGGSNQPQHF. DNA for the CDR3: TGCAGCGTTTGGGGGGGATCCAATCAGCCCCAGCATTTT. The entire variable domain, with the rest obtained from reference TRBV29-1 and TRBJ1-5, is as follows: SAVISQKPSRDICQRGTSLTIQCQVDSQVTMMFWYRQQPGQSLTLIATANQGSEATYESGFVIDKFPISRPNLTFSTLTVSNMSPEDSSIYLCSVWGGSNQPQHFGDGTRLSIL.

The chain links TRBV30 to TRBJ2-5, with no clear D. The length of the CDR3 is 13 residues. The germline V gene has CDR1 GTSNPN and CDR2 SVGIG (reference sequence). The V end was cut by 4 bases, the J end by 3 bases, with 12 bases between. The CDR3 here is CAWKAPPKETQYF. Here the CDR3 DNA reads TGTGCCTGGAAAGCGCCACCAAAAGAGACCCAGTACTTC.

This clone was detected only a few times. This chain connects TRBV29-1 to TRBJ1-1, with a possible D match to TRBD1 (6 bases). Trimming stripped 7 bases from V and 1 base from J, with 10 bases between. Germline V CDR1 and CDR2: SQVTM, ANQGSEA. The CDR3 totals 12 residues. CDR3 sequence (DNA): TGCAGCGCTGACAGGAGGAACACTGAAGCTTTCTTT. It yields the protein CSADRRNTEAFF.

V and J are TRBV19 and TRBJ2-2; a weak D match, TRBD1 (6 bases). V gave up 7 bases and J gave up 6 bases, with 15 bases separating them. Germline CDR1 reads LNHDA; CDR2 reads SQIVND (reference sequence). This CDR3 is built from 14 residues. CDR3 amino acids: CASMGTQGAGELFF. CDR3 DNA: TGTGCCAGTATGGGGACACAGGGCGCCGGGGAGCTGTTTTTT.

The rearrangement links TRBV5-1 to TRBJ2-4; D gene unclear. CDR1 and CDR2 from the germline V gene are SGHRS and YFSETQ. This CDR3 spans 15 amino acids. With 0 bases removed from V and 5 bases from J, the gap between germline ends came to 12 bases. The CDR3 loop reads CASSLASWTENIQYF. The CDR3 region has the DNA TGCGCCAGCAGCTTGGCCTCCTGGACCGAAAACATTCAGTACTTC.

This chain links TRBV19 with TRBJ2-7; possible D gene TRBD1, 5 bases. Germline CDR1 LNHDA, CDR2 SQIVND (reference sequence). The length of the CDR3 is 15 residues. Trimming pared 3 bases from V and 0 bases from J, leaving 12 bases between. The CDR3 protein is CASSMSTVPSYEQYF. The CDR3, as DNA: TGTGCCAGTAGTATGTCGACAGTCCCCTCCTACGAGCAGTACTTC.

This clone was counted only a few times. The chain recombines TRBV11-2 with TRBJ1-2; weak D call: TRBD1 (5 bases). Trimming left V 1 base short and J 5 bases short, with 23 bases between. The CDR3 contains 18 residues. The germline gives CDR1 SGHAT, CDR2 FQNNGV. This chain's CDR3 is CASSLGSSGLGGIYGYTF. CDR3 in DNA: TGTGCCAGCAGCTTAGGATCCTCAGGGCTCGGGGGTATTTATGGCTACACCTTC.

A few counts support this clone. V is TRBV28 and J is TRBJ2-1, with 10 nucleotides matching TRBD2. This CDR3 region has 15 residues. Germline CDR1 and CDR2: MDHEN and SYDVKM. V lost 2 bases to trimming and J lost 2 bases; unmatched junction nucleotides: 0. As DNA, the CDR3 is TGTGCCAGCAGTTTAACTAGCGGGACCTACAATGAGCAGTTCTTC. It specifies CASSLTSGTYNEQFF.

V usage is TRBV2 and J usage is TRBJ2-3, with unresolved D. The CDR3 consists of 11 residues. Germline values: CDR1 SNHLY, CDR2 FYNNEI. Trimming removed 2 bases from V and 6 bases from J, with 3 bases in between. CDR3 sequence (DNA): TGTGCCAGCAGTGAATTGGATACGCAGTATTTT. Amino acid sequence: CASSELDTQYF.

The chain carries TRBV6-6 and TRBJ1-6, with D maybe TRBD1 (5 bases). CDR1 is MNHNY and CDR2 is SVGAGI in the germline V gene (reference sequence). The V end was cut by 6 bases, the J end by 3 bases, with 15 bases between. The CDR3 loop spans 16 amino acids. CDR3: CASSFSGQDYNSPLHF. The CDR3 nucleotides are TGTGCCAGCAGCTTCTCAGGGCAAGACTATAATTCACCCCTCCACTTT.

This chain uses TRBV2 with TRBJ2-2, with unresolved D. Trimming pared 7 bases from V and 7 bases from J, leaving 13 bases between. Per the germline V gene, CDR1 is SNHLY and CDR2 is FYNNEI. This CDR3 spans 13 amino acids. CDR3 nucleotides: TGTGCCAGCAACGTCCTCTTAGACGGGGAGCTGTTTTTT. Residues: CASNVLLDGELFF.

This chain connects TRBV3-1 (or the pseudogene TRBV3-2) to TRBJ2-1, with D tentatively TRBD1 or TRBD2 (6 bases each). V was pared by 5 bases and J by 7 bases, with 15 bases between. Germline CDR1 is LGHDT and CDR2 is YNNKEL (reference sequence). The CDR3 extends over 14 amino acids. This chain's CDR3 is CASSLRRDINEQFF. The CDR3 DNA is TGTGCCAGCAGCTTGCGGCGGGACATAAATGAGCAGTTCTTC.

The V gene is TRBV5-6, the J gene TRBJ1-2; D remains ambiguous. V lost 0 bases, J lost 8 bases, and 8 bases lay in between. The CDR3 is 12 residues long. Germline V gene sequence: CDR1 SGHDT, CDR2 YYEEEE. The DNA of the CDR3 is TGTGCCAGCAGCTTGGGGGGTTGGGGCTACACCTTC. Encoded protein: CASSLGGWGYTF.

This clone counts as medium-sized. The chain carries TRBV4-1 and TRBJ1-6; D possibly corresponds to TRBD1 (6 bases). V was cut by 0 bases and J by 8 bases, with 23 bases left in between. Per the germline V gene, CDR1 is MGHRA and CDR2 is YSYEKL. This CDR3 is 19 amino acids long. The CDR3 coding sequence is TGCGCCAGCAGCCAAGATCTGGCCACCGGAGGGAGGGGGTATTCACCCCTCCACTTT. Protein sequence: CASSQDLATGGRGYSPLHF.

The chain recombines TRBV5-1 with TRBJ2-3, with 9 bases that match TRBD2. CDR1 and CDR2 (germline): SGHRS, YFSETQ. V gave up 7 bases and J gave up 0 bases; unmatched junction bases: 6. The CDR3 loop spans 15 amino acids. CDR3 region: CASGASGVSTDTQYF. Written as DNA, the CDR3 is TGCGCCAGCGGGGCTAGCGGGGTTAGCACAGATACGCAGTATTTT.

The DNA for the CDR3 is TGTGCCACCAGTGATTTCCGGGGTACTGAAGCTTTCTTT. It encodes CATSDFRGTEAFF. V usage is TRBV24-1 and J usage is TRBJ1-1; D remains ambiguous. The CDR3 consists of 13 residues. The germline V and J ends were trimmed by 1 base and 5 bases, with 7 bases remaining between them. Germline V gives CDR1 KGHDR, CDR2 SFDVKD.

This chain uses TRBV24-1 with TRBJ1-5; D is ambiguous. Germline V CDR1 and CDR2: KGHDR, SFDVKD. This CDR3 spans 11 amino acids. V was shortened by 5 bases and J by 6 bases, with 4 bases between the two germline ends. The CDR3 DNA reads TGTGCCACCAGTGGGGGTCAGCCCCAGCATTTT. Translation gives CATSGGQPQHF.

The chain combines TRBV7-2 with TRBJ2-2; no definite D call. Trimming removed 0 bases at V and 4 bases at J, with 6 bases between. This CDR3 is built from 14 residues. Germline V gene lookup returns CDR1 SGHTA and CDR2 FQGNSA. In DNA form, the CDR3 reads TGTGCCAGCAGCTTAGCCTTTACCACCGGGGAGCTGTTTTTT. Protein sequence: CASSLAFTTGELFF.

This sequence joins TRBV20-1 and TRBJ1-2, with TRBD1 matching over 8 bases. V gave up 3 bases and J gave up 7 bases; unmatched junction bases: 7. The length of the CDR3 is 13 residues. From germline, CDR1 is DFQATT and CDR2 SNEGSKA (reference sequence). The CDR3 region is CSASLGTGLGYTF. The CDR3 DNA is TGCAGTGCTAGTTTGGGGACAGGCCTTGGCTACACCTTC.